Listed here are 2 T cell receptor beta chains from one sample, sequenced in a study of OX40 agonist ivuxolimab in advanced cancers. Clones were read by immunoSEQ multiplex PCR, and TCRdb kept only the in-frame ones, dropping some. The sample records fewer than 75,000 clones, around 86% being singletons. The material was CD4+ or CD8+ T cells sorted from blood, obtained in a trial of the OX40 agonist ivuxolimab. The receptor source for this set is an adult with an advanced solid tumor such as melanoma, head and neck, liver or kidney cancer.

The chain's CDR3 is CASSPALQETQYF. CDR3 coding DNA: TGTGCCAGCTCACCGGCCCTCCAAGAGACCCAGTACTTC. The genes are TRBV18 and TRBJ2-5; no clear D. Germline V gene data show CDR1 as KGHSH and CDR2 as LQKENI. CDR3 length: 13 residues. With 3 bases removed from V and 1 base from J, the gap between germline ends came to 6 bases.

The chain links TRBV28 to TRBJ2-7; 11 nucleotides line up with TRBD1. The J segment lost 4 bases and the V segment lost 2 bases, leaving 1 base of the junction unmatched. CDR1 and CDR2 from the germline V gene are MDHEN and SYDVKM. The CDR3 covers 14 residues. CDR3 loop: CASSLGQGAYEQYF. CDR3 DNA sequence: TGTGCCAGCAGTTTAGGACAGGGGGCTTACGAGCAGTACTTC. Together with reference TRBV28 and TRBJ2-7, the CDR3 gives the full variable domain: DVKVTQSSRYLVKRTGEKVFLECVQDMDHENMFWYRQDPGLGLRLIYFSYDVKMKEKGDIPEGYSVSREKKERFSLILESASTNQTSMYLCASSLGQGAYEQYFGPGTRLTVT.